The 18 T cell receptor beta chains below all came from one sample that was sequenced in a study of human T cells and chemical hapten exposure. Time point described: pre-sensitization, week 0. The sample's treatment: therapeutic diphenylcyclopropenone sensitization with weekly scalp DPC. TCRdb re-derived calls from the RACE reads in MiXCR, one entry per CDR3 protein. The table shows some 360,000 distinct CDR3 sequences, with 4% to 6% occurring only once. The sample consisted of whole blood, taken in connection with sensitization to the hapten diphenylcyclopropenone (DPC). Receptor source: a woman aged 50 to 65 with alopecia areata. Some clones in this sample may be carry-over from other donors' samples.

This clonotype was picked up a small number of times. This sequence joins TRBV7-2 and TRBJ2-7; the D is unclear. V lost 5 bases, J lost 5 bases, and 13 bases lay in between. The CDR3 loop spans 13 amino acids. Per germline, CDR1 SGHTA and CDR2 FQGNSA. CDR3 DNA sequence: TGTGCCAGCAGCCCTTCCCCGGACCACGAGCAGTACTTC. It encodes CASSPSPDHEQYF.

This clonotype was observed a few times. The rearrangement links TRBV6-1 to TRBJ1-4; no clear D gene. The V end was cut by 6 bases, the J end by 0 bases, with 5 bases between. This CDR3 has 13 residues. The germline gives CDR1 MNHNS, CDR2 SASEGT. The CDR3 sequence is CASRKPTNEKLFF. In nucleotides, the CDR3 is TGTGCCAGCAGAAAACCAACTAATGAAAAACTGTTTTTT.

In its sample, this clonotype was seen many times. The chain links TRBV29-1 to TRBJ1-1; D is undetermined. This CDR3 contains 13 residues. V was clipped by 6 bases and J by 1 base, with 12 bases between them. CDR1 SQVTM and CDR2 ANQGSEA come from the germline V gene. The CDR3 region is CSVAPLANTEAFF. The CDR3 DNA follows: TGCAGCGTGGCCCCGCTAGCGAACACTGAAGCTTTCTTT. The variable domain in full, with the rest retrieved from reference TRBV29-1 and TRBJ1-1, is SAVISQKPSRDICQRGTSLTIQCQVDSQVTMMFWYRQQPGQSLTLIATANQGSEATYESGFVIDKFPISRPNLTFSTLTVSNMSPEDSSIYLCSVAPLANTEAFFGQGTRLTVV.

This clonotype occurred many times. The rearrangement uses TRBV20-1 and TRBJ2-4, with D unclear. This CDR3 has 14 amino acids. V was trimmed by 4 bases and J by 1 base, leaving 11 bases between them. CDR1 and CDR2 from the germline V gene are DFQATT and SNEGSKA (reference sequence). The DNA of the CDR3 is TGCAGTGCTATAGAAGAAGTGGCCAAAAACATTCAGTACTTC. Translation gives CSAIEEVAKNIQYF.

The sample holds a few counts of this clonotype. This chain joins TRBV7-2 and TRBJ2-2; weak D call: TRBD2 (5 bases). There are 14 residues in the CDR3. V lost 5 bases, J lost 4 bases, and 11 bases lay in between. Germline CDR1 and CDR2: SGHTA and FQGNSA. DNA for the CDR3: TGTGCCAGCAGCCTAATAGAGGGCACCGGGGAGCTGTTTTTT. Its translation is CASSLIEGTGELFF.

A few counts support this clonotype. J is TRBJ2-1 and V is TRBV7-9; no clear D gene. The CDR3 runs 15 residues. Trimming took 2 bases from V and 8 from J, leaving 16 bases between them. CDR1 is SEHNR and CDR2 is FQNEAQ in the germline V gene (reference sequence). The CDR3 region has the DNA TGTGCCAGCAGCTTAAACGCAAGGCCACCAGATGAGCAGTTCTTC. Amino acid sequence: CASSLNARPPDEQFF.

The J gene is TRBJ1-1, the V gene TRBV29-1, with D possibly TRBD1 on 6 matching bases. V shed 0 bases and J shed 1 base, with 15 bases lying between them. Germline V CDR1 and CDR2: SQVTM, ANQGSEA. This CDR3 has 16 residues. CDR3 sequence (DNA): TGCAGCGTTGAAGATACCGGGGGGGCGACGAACACTGAAGCTTTCTTT. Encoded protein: CSVEDTGGATNTEAFF.

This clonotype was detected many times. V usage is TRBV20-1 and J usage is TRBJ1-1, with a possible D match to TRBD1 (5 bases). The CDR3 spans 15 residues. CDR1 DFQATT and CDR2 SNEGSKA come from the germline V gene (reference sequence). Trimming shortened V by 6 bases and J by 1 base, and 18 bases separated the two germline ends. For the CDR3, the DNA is TGCAGTGCCATGGGCAGGGCCCGGCGGAACACTGAAGCTTTCTTT. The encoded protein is CSAMGRARRNTEAFF.

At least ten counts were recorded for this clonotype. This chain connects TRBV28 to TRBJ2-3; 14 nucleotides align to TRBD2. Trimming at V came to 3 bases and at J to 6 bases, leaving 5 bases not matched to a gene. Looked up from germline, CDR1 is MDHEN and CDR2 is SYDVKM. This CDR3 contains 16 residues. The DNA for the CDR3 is TGTGCCAGCAGTTTGGGACTAGCGGGAGAGGGGGATACGCAGTATTTT. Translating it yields CASSLGLAGEGDTQYF.

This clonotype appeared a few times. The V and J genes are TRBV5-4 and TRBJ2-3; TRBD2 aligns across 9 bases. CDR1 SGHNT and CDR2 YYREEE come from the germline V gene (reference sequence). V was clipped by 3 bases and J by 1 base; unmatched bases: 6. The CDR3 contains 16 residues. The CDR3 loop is CASSYSPSGGTDTQYF. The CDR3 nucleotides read TGTGCCAGCAGCTATTCCCCTAGCGGGGGCACAGATACGCAGTATTTT.

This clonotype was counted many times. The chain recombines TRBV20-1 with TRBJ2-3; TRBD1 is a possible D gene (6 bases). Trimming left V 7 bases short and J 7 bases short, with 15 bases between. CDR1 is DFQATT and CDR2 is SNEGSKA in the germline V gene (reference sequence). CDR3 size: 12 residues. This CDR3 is CSVPLTGYTQYF. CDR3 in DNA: TGCAGTGTTCCACTGACAGGCTATACGCAGTATTTT.

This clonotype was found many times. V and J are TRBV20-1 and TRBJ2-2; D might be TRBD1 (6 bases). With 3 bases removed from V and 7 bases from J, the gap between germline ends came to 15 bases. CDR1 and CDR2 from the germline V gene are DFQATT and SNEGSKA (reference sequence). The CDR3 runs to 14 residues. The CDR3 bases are TGCAGTGCTAGTCGACCCAGGGGTAACGGGGAGCTGTTTTTT. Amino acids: CSASRPRGNGELFF.

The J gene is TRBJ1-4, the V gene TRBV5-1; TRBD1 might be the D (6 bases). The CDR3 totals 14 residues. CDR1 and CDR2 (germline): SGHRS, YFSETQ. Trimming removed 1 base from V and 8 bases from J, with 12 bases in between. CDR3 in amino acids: CASSLTGPGEKLFF. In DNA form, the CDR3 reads TGCGCCAGCAGCTTGACAGGGCCTGGAGAAAAACTGTTTTTT.

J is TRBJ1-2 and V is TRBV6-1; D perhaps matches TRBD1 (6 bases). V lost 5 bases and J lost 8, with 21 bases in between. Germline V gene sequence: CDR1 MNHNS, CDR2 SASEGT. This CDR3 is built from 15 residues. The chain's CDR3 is CASSPQDGPGAGYTF. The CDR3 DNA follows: TGTGCCAGCAGTCCTCAGGACGGACCGGGGGCAGGCTACACCTTC.

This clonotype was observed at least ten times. The CDR3 loop reads CASSSGGGGNEKLFF. The CDR3 DNA reads TGCGCCAGCAGCTCCGGCGGGGGAGGAAATGAAAAACTGTTTTTT. This chain links TRBV5-1 with TRBJ1-4, with a tentative D call TRBD1 (5 bases). Per the germline V gene, CDR1 is SGHRS and CDR2 is YFSETQ. V lost 3 bases to trimming and J lost 5 bases, with 14 bases between them. The CDR3 contains 15 residues.

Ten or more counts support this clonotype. CDR3 in amino acids: CASSQVQGVVGNQPQHF. The CDR3 DNA reads as TGCGCCAGCAGCCAAGTACAGGGGGTAGTAGGCAATCAGCCCCAGCATTTT. The genes are TRBV4-1 and TRBJ1-5; 8 nucleotides align to TRBD1. V shed 1 base, J shed 2 bases, and the junction held 7 bases outside the gene matches. Per the germline V gene, CDR1 is MGHRA and CDR2 is YSYEKL. The CDR3 runs to 17 residues.

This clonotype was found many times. The CDR3 here is CSVSPGTGADTQYF. CDR3 DNA: TGCAGCGTTTCCCCCGGGACCGGGGCGGATACGCAGTATTTT. The chain combines TRBV29-1 with TRBJ2-3; D may match TRBD1 or TRBD2 (5 bases each). CDR3 length equals 14 residues. Looked up from germline, CDR1 is SQVTM and CDR2 is ANQGSEA. The V end lost 5 bases, the J end lost 6 bases, and 18 bases lay between the germline ends.

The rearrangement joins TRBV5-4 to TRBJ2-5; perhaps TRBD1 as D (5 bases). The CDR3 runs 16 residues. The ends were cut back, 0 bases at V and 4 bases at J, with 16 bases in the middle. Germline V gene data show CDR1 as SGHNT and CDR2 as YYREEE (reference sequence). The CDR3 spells CASSLAGQGKGETQYF. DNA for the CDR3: TGTGCCAGCAGCTTGGCGGGTCAGGGAAAAGGAGAGACCCAGTACTTC. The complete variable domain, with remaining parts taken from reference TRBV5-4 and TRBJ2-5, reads ETGVTQSPTHLIKTRGQQVTLRCSSQSGHNTVSWYQQALGQGPQFIFQYYREEENGRGNFPPRFSGLQFPNYSSELNVNALELDDSALYLCASSLAGQGKGETQYFGPGTRLLVL.